This is a list of T cell receptor beta chains from one sample in a study of cytomegalovirus exposure and HLA in healthy donors. TCRdb keeps only in-frame clones here, not all; method: immunoSEQ multiplex PCR. The table has 150,000 to 200,000 clones, around 81% seen once. The sequenced sample consisted of PBMCs. These TCRs come from a man younger than 30 in good health and CMV-seronegative. Each CDR3 is given with its conserved first and last residue. D genes are given only for firm matches. Clone sizes are given selectively: once, few, many, or a class where the clone is expanded.

d_call,clone_size,j_call,v_call,cdr3_aa,cdr3_nt
NA,NA,TRBJ1-4,TRBV4-1,CASSQVGINEKLFF,TGCGCCAGCAGCCAAGTCGGGATTAATGAAAAACTGTTTTTT
NA,NA,TRBJ1-4,TRBV5-4,CASSSDGNEKLFF,TGTGCCAGCAGCTCAGACGGGAATGAAAAACTGTTTTTT
TRBD1,NA,TRBJ1-2,TRBV7-2,CASSLGGQGVGAGYTF,TGTGCCAGCAGCTTAGGCGGACAGGGGGTAGGTGCTGGCTACACCTTC
NA,NA,TRBJ2-5,TRBV19,CASTTTGRQETQYF,TGTGCCAGTACCACGACAGGTAGACAAGAGACCCAGTACTTC
TRBD2,few,TRBJ2-7,TRBV7-8,CASSLDRGREDEQYF,TGTGCCAGCAGCTTAGACCGGGGGAGGGAGGACGAGCAGTACTTC
NA,NA,TRBJ1-1,TRBV5-4,CASSLAVLNTEAFF,TGTGCCAGCAGCTTGGCAGTTCTGAACACTGAAGCTTTCTTT
NA,NA,TRBJ1-2,TRBV18,CASSPAENYGYTF,TGTGCCAGCTCACCAGCAGAAAACTATGGCTACACCTTC
TRBD2,NA,TRBJ2-1,TRBV5-1,CASSQQRGGRALSYNEQFF,TGCGCCAGCAGCCAGCAAAGAGGCGGGAGGGCCCTTTCCTACAATGAGCAGTTCTTC
TRBD2,NA,TRBJ2-1,TRBV7-6,CASSHNPRGGLNEQFF,TGTGCCAGCAGTCACAACCCCCGGGGGGGGCTCAATGAGCAGTTCTTC
TRBD1,NA,TRBJ2-5,TRBV7-2,CASSHRGDREGETQYF,TGTGCCAGCAGCCATCGGGGGGACAGGGAGGGAGAGACCCAGTACTTC
TRBD2,NA,TRBJ2-1,TRBV4-1,CASSPGTSGRGSYNEQFF,TGCGCCAGCAGCCCAGGGACTAGCGGGAGGGGCTCCTACAATGAGCAGTTCTTC
TRBD2,NA,TRBJ2-7,TRBV7-6,CASSLAGTSGSYYEQYF,TGTGCCAGCAGCTTAGCCGGGACTAGCGGGAGCTACTACGAGCAGTACTTC
TRBD1,NA,TRBJ2-2,TRBV5-4,CASSRPHRGSDTGELFF,TGTGCCAGCAGCCGACCGCACAGGGGGTCGGACACCGGGGAGCTGTTTTTT
NA,NA,TRBJ2-7,TRBV12-5,CASGSGQGSSYEQYF,NA
NA,NA,TRBJ2-1,TRBV20-1,CSAPSGNEQFF,TGCAGTGCCCCCAGCGGGAATGAGCAGTTCTTC
NA,NA,TRBJ1-1,TRBV28,CASSTAGLNTEAFF,TGTGCCAGCTCCACCGCGGGGTTGAACACTGAAGCTTTCTTT
TRBD2,NA,TRBJ2-1,TRBV2,CASSEGFGGGAEEQFF,TGTGCCAGCAGTGAAGGCTTTGGCGGGGGGGCAGAAGAGCAGTTCTTC
NA,NA,TRBJ2-5,TRBV7-2,CAGTGTRRVETQYF,TGTGCCGGGACTGGGACCCGGAGGGTAGAGACCCAGTACTTC
TRBD1,NA,TRBJ1-5,TRBV29-1,CSAGETGGGQPQHF,TGCAGCGCCGGAGAGACAGGGGGCGGGCAGCCCCAGCATTTT
TRBD2,NA,TRBJ2-7,TRBV5-4,CASSPGTSGRNEQYF,TGTGCCAGCAGCCCCGGGACTAGCGGGAGGAACGAGCAGTACTTC
NA,NA,TRBJ1-2,TRBV7-9,CSSSLKQGYYGYTF,TGTTCCAGCAGCTTAAAACAGGGCTACTATGGCTACACCTTC
NA,few,TRBJ1-1,TRBV4-1,CASSRRNTEAFF,TGCGCCAGCAGCCGTCGGAACACTGAAGCTTTCTTT
NA,NA,TRBJ1-5,TRBV27,CASSFSGMGQPQHF,TGTGCCAGCAGTTTTTCCGGGATGGGTCAGCCCCAGCATTTT
TRBD1,NA,TRBJ1-5,TRBV4-1,CASSQLWGDRGNQPQHF,TGCGCCAGCAGCCAGTTGTGGGGAGACAGGGGAAATCAGCCCCAGCATTTT
TRBD1,NA,TRBJ2-5,TRBV7-2,CASTLQGTAETQYF,TGTGCCAGCACTCTACAGGGGACGGCGGAGACCCAGTACTTC
TRBD1,NA,TRBJ1-2,TRBV6-5,CASSYSRAGGGGYTF,TGTGCCAGCAGTTACTCTCGGGCAGGGGGCGGGGGCTACACCTTC
NA,NA,TRBJ2-4,TRBV19,CASSQIGQKQYF,TGTGCCAGTAGCCAAATAGGACAAAAGCAGTACTTC
NA,NA,TRBJ2-6,TRBV7-2,CASSSSRANVLTF,TGTGCCAGCAGCTCCTCTCGGGCCAACGTCCTGACTTTC
TRBD1,NA,TRBJ1-5,TRBV19,CAIKGTGVPYSNQPQHF,TGTGCCATTAAGGGGACAGGGGTCCCTTATAGCAATCAGCCCCAGCATTTT
TRBD1,NA,TRBJ1-5,TRBV10-2,CASSGPGQGFGQPQHF,TGCGCCAGCAGTGGGCCGGGACAGGGGTTTGGTCAGCCCCAGCATTTT
NA,NA,TRBJ2-2,TRBV28,CASSLKLGGALGGELFF,TGTGCCAGCAGTTTAAAGCTTGGGGGGGCTCTGGGCGGGGAGCTGTTTTTT
TRBD2,NA,TRBJ2-7,TRBV7-2,CASSLGTSGGDEQYF,TGTGCCAGCAGCTTAGGAACTAGCGGGGGAGACGAGCAGTACTTC